The clone carrying this T cell receptor beta chain showed up just once. The data belong to a study of blood T cell repertoires in COVID-19. Overall study: Specimens from acute and convalescent COVID-19 originated in the United States, Italy and Spain. From T cells, B-cell-depleted T cells, or PBMCs came the material, which was cDNA or gDNA.

Cohorts were based on clinical histories the participants reported. TCRdb's table, derived via immunoSEQ multiplex PCR, lists solely in-frame clones and lacks some. Among 250,000 to 300,000 clones listed, over 75% were seen once. This TCR came from a woman in her 30s who had recovered from COVID-19. The specimen was PBMCs or T cells enriched from blood (not recorded which).

CDR3 loop: CASSLRDYSYEQYF. CDR3 in DNA: TGTGCCAGCAGCTTACGGGACTACTCCTACGAGCAGTACTTC. The rearrangement links TRBV7-8 to TRBJ2-7; 7 bases are shared with TRBD2. The junction had 1 base not matched to a gene; V was cut back by 2 bases and J by 0 bases. Germline CDR1 is SGHVS and CDR2 is FQNEAQ. The CDR3 sequence is 14 residues long.